The next 14 T cell receptor beta chains were all read from a single sample in a study of post-analysis software for immune sequencing data. Study conclusions and caveats: Patients showed TRBV5-6, TRBV5-1 and TRBV20-1 among five TRBV segments more frequent than in controls.

Their antigen targets remain unknown. Unique molecular identifiers were built into the TCR beta cDNA libraries. MiXCR, run by TCRdb on the PCR reads, gives a single entry per CDR3 protein. The sample has almost 700,000 distinct CDR3 sequences, 59% seen once. Sequencing used blood. Receptors were obtained from a girl aged 2-15 years with multiple sclerosis.

The chain joins TRBV5-1 to TRBJ2-3; TRBD2 might be the D (5 bases). Germline loops: CDR1 SGHRS, CDR2 YFSETQ. The CDR3 contains 15 residues. Trimming took 3 bases from V and 0 from J, leaving 11 bases between them. The CDR3: CASSYRESSTDTQYF. CDR3 DNA: TGCGCCAGCAGCTACCGGGAATCGAGCACAGATACGCAGTATTTT.

The count of this clonotype is one. This chain uses TRBV7-9 with TRBJ2-1, with D perhaps matching TRBD2 (6 bases). CDR3 length: 19 amino acids. Trimming cost V 0 bases and J 0 bases, with 18 bases left between them. Germline lookup yields CDR1 SEHNR and CDR2 FQNEAQ (reference sequence). The CDR3 here is CASSLAVGASVSSYNEQFF. In DNA, the CDR3 is TGTGCCAGCAGCTTAGCTGTAGGGGCTAGCGTTAGCTCCTACAATGAGCAGTTCTTC.

V gene TRBV20-1 combines with J gene TRBJ2-7; no clear D gene. V was cut by 3 bases and J by 4 bases, with 10 bases left in between. The CDR3 is 12 amino acids. Germline lookup yields CDR1 DFQATT and CDR2 SNEGSKA (reference sequence). This CDR3 reads CSARLTNYEQYF. CDR3 nucleotide sequence: TGCAGTGCTAGGCTAACTAATTACGAGCAGTACTTC.

The chain has TRBV7-2 and TRBJ1-1; no definite D call. The V end lost 1 base, the J end lost 5 bases, and 14 bases lay between the germline ends. CDR3 length: 15 amino acids. Per the germline V gene, CDR1 is SGHTA and CDR2 is FQGNSA. The CDR3 DNA sequence: TGTGCCAGCAGCTTAGATCGCCTGGATAGAACTGAAGCTTTCTTT. This gives the protein CASSLDRLDRTEAFF.

The V call is TRBV6-5, the J call TRBJ2-3; 8 positions match TRBD1. Germline CDR1 MNHEY, CDR2 SVGAGI. V lost 5 bases and J lost 2; bases outside the gene matches: 6. This CDR3 contains 15 residues. CDR3: CASSPGQAFTDTQYF. CDR3 sequence (DNA): TGTGCCAGCAGTCCGGGACAGGCGTTCACAGATACGCAGTATTTT.

V and J are TRBV10-3 and TRBJ2-1, with D possibly being TRBD2 (5 bases). Trimming cost V 6 bases and J 8 bases, with 17 bases left between them. CDR1 ENHRY and CDR2 SYGVKD come from the germline V gene. The CDR3 has 14 residues. In DNA, the CDR3 is TGTGCCATCAGCGAAGCCCTACTAGTAGATGAGCAGTTCTTC. Its protein product is CAISEALLVDEQFF.

The V call is TRBV20-1, the J call TRBJ2-1, with TRBD1 matching 9 bases. With 7 bases clipped from V and 9 bases from J, the junction kept 13 bases outside the gene matches. The length of the CDR3 is 14 residues. In germline, CDR1 is DFQATT, CDR2 SNEGSKA (reference sequence). Written as DNA, the CDR3 is TGCAGTGGAGACGGGACAGGGTCAAAAAGTGAGCAGTTCTTC. It yields the protein CSGDGTGSKSEQFF.

The J gene is TRBJ1-2, the V gene TRBV10-3; TRBD1 might be the D (5 bases). Germline V gives CDR1 ENHRY, CDR2 SYGVKD. The CDR3 consists of 15 residues. Trimming cost V 4 bases and J 8 bases, with 20 bases left between them. The CDR3 protein is CAISVPGREGHGYTF. The CDR3 DNA is TGTGCCATCAGTGTGCCGGGCAGGGAAGGGCACGGCTACACCTTC.

This rearrangement joins TRBV7-3 to TRBJ2-1; D is perhaps TRBD1 (6 bases). Looked up from germline, CDR1 is SGHTA and CDR2 is FQGTGA. V was pared by 5 bases and J by 4 bases, with 15 bases between. The CDR3 runs to 15 residues. The CDR3 coding sequence is TGTGCCAGCAGCCAGGGGACGGACCCATACAATGAGCAGTTCTTC. Amino acid sequence: CASSQGTDPYNEQFF.

The gene calls are TRBV7-2 and TRBJ2-1; D is ambiguous. The V gene's germline CDR1 is SGHTA and CDR2 FQGNSA. The germline V and J ends were trimmed by 4 bases and 9 bases, with 7 bases remaining between them. The CDR3 extends over 11 amino acids. CDR3 in DNA: TGTGCCAGCAGCTCGAGTACTGAGCAGTTCTTC. Translated: CASSSSTEQFF.

The genes are TRBV15 and TRBJ1-1, with a possible D match to TRBD1 (5 bases). The germline CDR1 and CDR2 sequences are LNHNV and YYDKDF (reference sequence). Trimming took 0 bases from V and 3 from J, leaving 5 bases between them. This CDR3 spans 13 amino acids. The CDR3 region is CATSREQDTEAFF. As DNA, the CDR3 is TGTGCCACCAGCAGAGAACAGGACACTGAAGCTTTCTTT.

In its sample, this clonotype was seen a few times. The rearrangement joins TRBV7-2 to TRBJ1-4, with a tentative D call TRBD1 (6 bases). Per the germline V gene, CDR1 is SGHTA and CDR2 is FQGNSA. The CDR3 loop spans 16 amino acids. The V end lost 5 bases, the J end lost 5 bases, and 18 bases lay between the germline ends. The CDR3 spells CASSQGWGTPNEKLFF. The CDR3 DNA reads TGTGCCAGCAGCCAGGGGTGGGGAACCCCCAATGAAAAACTGTTTTTT.

V gene TRBV12-3 or TRBV12-4 combines with J gene TRBJ2-1; D remains unclear. V was trimmed by 6 bases and J by 9 bases, leaving 9 bases between them. The CDR3 runs to 11 residues. The CDR3 loop reads CASRSGSEQFF. CDR3 nucleotide sequence: TGTGCCAGCAGATCGGGCAGTGAGCAGTTCTTC.

V is TRBV12-3 or TRBV12-4 and J is TRBJ2-3; maybe TRBD1 (6 bases). The V gene lost 2 bases and the J gene lost 4 bases, with 13 bases spanning the gap. The CDR3 runs to 15 residues. CDR3 sequence reads: CASSLSGAHADTQYF. In DNA, the CDR3 is TGTGCCAGCAGTTTATCAGGGGCCCACGCAGATACGCAGTATTTT.